This T cell receptor beta chain was sequenced during a study of chemoradiotherapy in HPV16-positive cancers. The V and J ends lost 5 bases and 3 bases, in that order; junction bases with no gene match: 4. CDR3 size: 13 residues. CDR1 and CDR2 (germline): LNHDA, SQIVND (reference sequence). Repertoires were generated with immunoSEQ multiplex PCR, while TCRdb's copy carries only in-frame clones and drops some. Of roughly 5,800 clones in the sample, about four fifths were seen once. The chain joins TRBV19 to TRBJ2-7; 7 bases align to TRBD1. This TCR derives from a human donor with HPV-associated anogenital cancer. Specimen collection occurred from a patient who underwent chemoradiotherapy. In nucleotides, the CDR3 is TGTGCCAGTAGTGTCGCAGGGGGCTACGAGCAGTACTTC. Protein sequence: CASSVAGGYEQYF.